One sample yielded the 18 T cell receptor beta chains listed below, sequenced in a study of blood T cell repertoires in COVID-19. The repertoire was sequenced with immunoSEQ multiplex PCR; TCRdb's copy has only in-frame clones and lacks some. The sample shows approximately 240,000 clones, 75% to 95% of them seen only once. Sequenced material: PBMCs or T cells enriched from blood (not recorded which). The receptors were gathered from a woman under 30 who had recovered from COVID-19.

The chain couples TRBV11-2 to TRBJ1-1; D might be TRBD1 (6 bases). This CDR3 is 14 amino acids long. Germline CDR1 SGHAT, CDR2 FQNNGV. The V and J ends lost 6 bases and 1 base respectively, with 12 bases between them. The DNA of the CDR3 is TGTGCCAGCAGGCCGCAGGGGAGGAACACTGAAGCTTTCTTT. Translation gives CASRPQGRNTEAFF.

The CDR3 coding sequence is TGTGCCAGCAGCGTAGGTGGGACTAGCGGTAGCCCTCAGTACTTC. Protein: CASSVGGTSGSPQYF. The J gene is TRBJ2-5, the V gene TRBV9; TRBD2 matches at 11 bases. The ends lost 0 bases at V and 11 bases at J; junction bases unmatched: 9. The CDR3 loop spans 15 amino acids. CDR1 is SGDLS and CDR2 is YYNGEE in the germline V gene. Complete variable domain (other parts from reference TRBV9 and TRBJ2-5): DSGVTQTPKHLITATGQRVTLRCSPRSGDLSVYWYQQSLDQGLQFLIQYYNGEERAKGNILERFSAQQFPDLHSELNLSSLELGDSALYFCASSVGGTSGSPQYFGPGTRLLVL.

The chain employs TRBV29-1 and TRBJ2-1; maybe TRBD1 (5 bases). This CDR3 comprises 14 residues. Trimming removed 7 bases at V and 8 bases at J, with 21 bases between. CDR1 SQVTM and CDR2 ANQGSEA come from the germline V gene. In DNA, the CDR3 is TGCAGCGCCATGATACAGGTAGCAGGTTATGAGCAGTTCTTC. Its protein product is CSAMIQVAGYEQFF.

This chain connects TRBV5-4 to TRBJ2-2, with D maybe TRBD2 (6 bases). V dropped 0 bases and J dropped 7 bases, with 7 bases sitting between them. This CDR3 has 13 residues. Germline CDR1 and CDR2: SGHNT and YYREEE (reference sequence). The CDR3 bases are TGTGCCAGCAGCTTGGTGGAGGGCGGGGAGCTGTTTTTT. It specifies CASSLVEGGELFF.

V is TRBV7-8 and J is TRBJ1-1, with a tentative D call TRBD1 (5 bases). The CDR3 runs 16 residues. CDR1 and CDR2 (germline): SGHVS, FQNEAQ. V gave up 4 bases and J gave up 0 bases, with 15 bases separating them. The DNA for the CDR3 is TGTGCCAGCAGCTCTATTAGGGGCCGGATGAACACTGAAGCTTTCTTT. Residues: CASSSIRGRMNTEAFF.

The chain employs TRBV24-1 and TRBJ2-3; 10 nucleotides agree with TRBD2. The CDR3 length is 16 residues. Germline CDR1 and CDR2: KGHDR and SFDVKD. The V segment lost 5 bases and the J segment 4 bases; nucleotides outside the gene matches: 8. In DNA form, the CDR3 reads TGTGCCACCAGTGCCCCAAGCGGGAGGGCTCCAGATACGCAGTATTTT. It encodes CATSAPSGRAPDTQYF.

This chain connects TRBV7-9 to TRBJ1-1, with 7 nucleotides matching TRBD1. The CDR3 loop spans 14 amino acids. Germline V gene lookup returns CDR1 SEHNR and CDR2 FQNEAQ (reference sequence). With 4 bases clipped from V and 7 bases from J, the junction kept 9 bases outside the gene matches. This chain's CDR3 is CASSSYRGLLEAFF. In DNA, the CDR3 is TGTGCCAGCAGCTCTTACAGGGGTCTACTTGAAGCTTTCTTT.

The CDR3 sequence: CASSQLAGLAKNIQYF. DNA of the CDR3: TGTGCCAGCAGCCAACTAGCGGGATTAGCCAAAAACATTCAGTACTTC. The chain has TRBV2 and TRBJ2-4; 10 bases match TRBD2. CDR3 size: 16 residues. CDR1 and CDR2 from the germline V gene are SNHLY and FYNNEI. Germline trimming cut 6 bases from V and 0 bases from J; bases unmatched to any gene: 5. Looking up the rest from reference TRBV2 and TRBJ2-4 gives the full variable domain: EPEVTQTPSHQVTQMGQEVILRCVPISNHLYFYWYRQILGQKVEFLVSFYNNEISEKSEIFDDQFSVERPDGSNFTLKIRSTKLEDSAMYFCASSQLAGLAKNIQYFGAGTRLSVL.

This clone has just one count. This chain uses TRBV10-3 with TRBJ1-1, with D possibly matching TRBD1 (5 bases). Trimming removed 10 bases at V and 3 bases at J, with 12 bases between. This CDR3 has 12 amino acids. Germline V gene data show CDR1 as ENHRY and CDR2 as SYGVKD. The CDR3 DNA sequence: TGTGCCACCACAGGTACGGACACTGAAGCTTTCTTT. Its protein is CATTGTDTEAFF.

This clone was counted a few times. V usage is TRBV7-9 and J usage is TRBJ1-6, with a weak D call TRBD1 (5 bases). This CDR3 contains 15 residues. Germline CDR1 reads SEHNR; CDR2 reads FQNEAQ (reference sequence). V was cut by 3 bases and J by 4 bases, with 10 bases left in between. In nucleotides, the CDR3 is TGTGCCAGCAGCTTGGGGGGACTTTATAATTCACCCCTCCACTTT. It encodes CASSLGGLYNSPLHF.

The chain carries TRBV29-1 and TRBJ2-7, with a tentative D call TRBD1 (5 bases). CDR1 is SQVTM and CDR2 is ANQGSEA in the germline V gene. Between the trimmed V and J ends, which lost 2 bases and 6 bases, there was a span of 11 bases. The CDR3 loop spans 12 amino acids. The CDR3 DNA reads as TGCAGCGTTGAAAAGGGCAGGGCCGAGCAGTACTTC. Its translation is CSVEKGRAEQYF.

This chain uses TRBV3-1 (or the pseudogene TRBV3-2) with TRBJ1-1, with D maybe TRBD1 (5 bases). The CDR3 has 13 amino acids. Trimming cost V 1 base and J 3 bases, with 6 bases left between them. Per the germline V gene, CDR1 is LGHDT and CDR2 is YNNKEL (reference sequence). CDR3 DNA sequence: TGTGCCAGCAGCCAAGCGGGGGACACTGAAGCTTTCTTT. It specifies CASSQAGDTEAFF.

The V gene is TRBV18, the J gene TRBJ2-7; D gene uncertain. V was shortened by 3 bases and J by 6 bases, with 12 bases between the two germline ends. CDR3 size: 13 residues. The V gene's germline CDR1 is KGHSH and CDR2 LQKENI. The CDR3 reads CASSPTLGREQYF. In nucleotides, the CDR3 is TGTGCCAGCTCACCTACTCTAGGTCGCGAGCAGTACTTC.

This sequence joins TRBV5-4 and TRBJ1-4; 8 nucleotides line up with TRBD1. The CDR3 loop spans 15 amino acids. Unmatched junction bases numbered 6, after V lost 4 bases and J lost 4 bases. Germline lookup yields CDR1 SGHNT and CDR2 YYREEE (reference sequence). CDR3 in DNA: TGTGCCAGCAGCCGATGGACAGGGAATAATGAAAAACTGTTTTTT. This codes for CASSRWTGNNEKLFF.

The J gene is TRBJ1-3, the V gene TRBV19; 10 bases agree with TRBD1. This CDR3 region has 16 residues. In germline, CDR1 is LNHDA, CDR2 SQIVND (reference sequence). The trim removed 5 bases at V and 0 bases at J, leaving 4 bases unmatched. This chain's CDR3 is CASSGRDRGSGNTIYF. The CDR3 DNA is TGTGCCAGTAGTGGGAGGGACAGGGGCTCTGGAAACACCATATATTTT.

V and J are TRBV12-3 or TRBV12-4 and TRBJ2-1; D might be TRBD2 (5 bases). CDR3 length equals 13 residues. Trimming cost V 3 bases and J 9 bases, with 12 bases left between them. The DNA of the CDR3 is TGTGCCAGCAGTTTTGGTCTAGCTGTTGAGCAGTTCTTC. Amino acid sequence: CASSFGLAVEQFF.

V and J are TRBV19 and TRBJ1-5; 7 bases agree with TRBD1. J gave up 6 bases and V 5 bases, and 13 bases lay outside the gene matches. This CDR3 comprises 16 residues. Germline V gene data show CDR1 as LNHDA and CDR2 as SQIVND (reference sequence). CDR3 sequence reads: CASSPPGGQGGQPQHF. In DNA, the CDR3 is TGTGCCAGTAGTCCGCCCGGTGGTCAGGGGGGTCAGCCCCAGCATTTT.

The chain links TRBV20-1 to TRBJ1-1; D gene unclear. Germline V CDR1 and CDR2: DFQATT, SNEGSKA (reference sequence). The CDR3 extends over 12 amino acids. V lost 3 bases to trimming and J lost 7 bases, with 12 bases between them. DNA of the CDR3: TGCAGTGCTAGTCTCCCGGACTATGAAGCTTTCTTT. Protein: CSASLPDYEAFF.